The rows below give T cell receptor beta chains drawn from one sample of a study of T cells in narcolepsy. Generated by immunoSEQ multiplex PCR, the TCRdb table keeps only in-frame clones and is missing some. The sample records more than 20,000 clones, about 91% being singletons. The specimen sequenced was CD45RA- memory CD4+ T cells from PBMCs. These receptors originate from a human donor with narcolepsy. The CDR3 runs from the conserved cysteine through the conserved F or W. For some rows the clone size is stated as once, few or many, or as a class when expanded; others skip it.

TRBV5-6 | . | CASSRGQGRGNQPQHF
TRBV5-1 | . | CASSFRGQWDEQYF
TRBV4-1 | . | CASSRGPPALQETQYF
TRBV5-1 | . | CASSLGLAGGLTHEQYF
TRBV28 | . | CASIPSGAAGNTIYF
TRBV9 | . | CASSVRFGTSGSYNEQFF
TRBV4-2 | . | CASSRTGVEKLFF
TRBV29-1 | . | CSVARFQETQYF
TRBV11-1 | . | CASSLRQGAYEQYF
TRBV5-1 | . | CASSLAGAAYNEQFF
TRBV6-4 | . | CASSPGSQVGYTF
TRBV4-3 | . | CASSQDRRRAATDTQYF
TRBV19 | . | CASSTNRDKETQYF
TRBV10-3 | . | CAISEDERGGYTF
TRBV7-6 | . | CASSQAMSTDTQYF
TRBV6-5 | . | CASSRPGTKNIQYF
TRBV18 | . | CASSSGPYEQYF
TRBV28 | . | CASTVAGGRGNTEAFF
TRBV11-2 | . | CASSLGGTANEQYF
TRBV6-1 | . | CASAAGGVYEQYF
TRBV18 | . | CASSPPSGGRDQPQHF
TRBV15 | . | CATSRFSQAISGNTIYF
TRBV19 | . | CASSPTGVYGYTF
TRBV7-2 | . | CATALGGGARPNEQFF
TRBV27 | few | CASSLSRGQGYEQYF
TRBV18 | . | CASSRERAKNIQYF
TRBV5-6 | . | CASRGIGTGSYEQYF
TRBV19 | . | CASSGVDRGLNEKLFF